This TCR beta chain was found in a study of cytomegalovirus exposure and HLA in healthy donors. Study findings and constraints: The authors enumerated over 150 TCR beta chains as linked to cytomegalovirus.

The V and J ends lost 5 bases and 2 bases respectively, with 15 bases between them. This CDR3 comprises 15 residues. CDR1 is SGHTA and CDR2 is FQGTGA in the germline V gene. This clone is a singleton in its sample. What it binds is not known. Those who donated were healthy bone marrow donors. Both 60 Vbeta primers and 13 Jbeta primers went into the PCR. TCRdb's copy holds only in-frame clones and misses some; the assay was immunoSEQ multiplex PCR. The table includes about 160,000 clones, under 90% detected once. The TCR was taken from a man in his thirties or forties in good health and CMV-seronegative. This sequence joins TRBV7-3 and TRBJ1-1; D gene unclear. The specimen sequenced was PBMCs. As DNA, the CDR3 is TGTGCCAGCAGCCCTACCGTCACGCCCAACACTGAAGCTTTCTTT. Its translation: CASSPTVTPNTEAFF.